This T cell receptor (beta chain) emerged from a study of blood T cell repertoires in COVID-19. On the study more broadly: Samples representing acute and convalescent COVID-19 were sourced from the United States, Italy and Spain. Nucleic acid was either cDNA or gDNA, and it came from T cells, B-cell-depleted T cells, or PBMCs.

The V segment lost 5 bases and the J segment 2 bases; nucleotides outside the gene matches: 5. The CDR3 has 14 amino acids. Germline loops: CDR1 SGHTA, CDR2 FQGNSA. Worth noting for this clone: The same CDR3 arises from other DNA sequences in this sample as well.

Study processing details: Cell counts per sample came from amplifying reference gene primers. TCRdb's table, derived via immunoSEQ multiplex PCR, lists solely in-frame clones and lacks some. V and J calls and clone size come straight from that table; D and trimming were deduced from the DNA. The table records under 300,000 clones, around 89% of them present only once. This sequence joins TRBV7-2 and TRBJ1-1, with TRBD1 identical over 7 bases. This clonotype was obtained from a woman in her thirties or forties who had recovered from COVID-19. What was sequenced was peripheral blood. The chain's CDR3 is CASSPQGGNTEAFF. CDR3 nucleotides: TGTGCCAGCAGCCCCCAGGGGGGAAACACTGAAGCTTTCTTT. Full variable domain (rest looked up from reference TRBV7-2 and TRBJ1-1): GAGVSQSPSNKVTEKGKDVELRCDPISGHTALYWYRQSLGQGLEFLIYFQGNSAPDKSGLPSDRFSAERTGGSVSTLTIQRTQQEDSAVYLCASSPQGGNTEAFFGQGTRLTVV.